The T cell receptor beta chain described here comes from a study of cytomegalovirus exposure and HLA in healthy donors. Study-level points and caveats: A later analysis linked a missense variant in DCLRE1C to the trimming of TCR beta V and J genes. CMV serostatus alone was available as immune exposure information.

The CDR3 has 12 residues. The V gene lost 2 bases and the J gene lost 9 bases, with 11 bases spanning the gap. CDR1 and CDR2 (germline): SGHDN, FVKESK. A word on this clone: No antigen is known for it.

Primers included in the PCR were 60 Vbeta and 13 Jbeta primers. TCRdb keeps only in-frame clones here, not all; method: immunoSEQ multiplex PCR. This table holds 99,000 or so clones, about 81% found once. Sequencing used PBMCs. This receptor was identified in a man younger than 40 in good health and CMV-seronegative. The chain couples TRBV14 to TRBJ2-7; D remains ambiguous. The CDR3: CASSQPPNRQYF. In DNA form, the CDR3 reads TGTGCCAGCAGCCAACCCCCTAATCGGCAGTACTTC.